This paragraph covers one T cell receptor beta chain sequence. What it recognizes is unknown. Locally advanced or metastatic urothelial carcinoma was present in patients. This record belongs to a study of PD-L1 blockade in urothelial cancer. Assay: immunoSEQ multiplex PCR; the TCRdb copy retains only in-frame clones and omits some. Of 20,000 to 30,000 clones in the sample, 75% to 90% are singletons; the top ten hold under 40%. Study results and caveats: Below-median pretreatment blood TCR clonality was a predictor of better survival.

V dropped 7 bases and J dropped 6 bases, with 10 bases sitting between them. This CDR3 contains 12 residues. Germline CDR1 reads MNHNS; CDR2 reads SASEGT. The chain has TRBV6-1 and TRBJ2-1; tentatively, D is TRBD2 (6 bases). The TCR was taken from a man aged 55-75 years with urothelial cancer. Specimen: PBMCs, collected around atezolizumab (anti-PD-L1) treatment. This CDR3 is CASKTLANEQFF. DNA of the CDR3: TGTGCCAGCAAAACACTAGCCAATGAGCAGTTCTTC.